This TCR beta chain was found in a study of CD8 T cells in Susac syndrome (dated by TCRdb to about 2019). Turning to the overall study: Whether CD8+ T cell activation and differentiation in Susac syndrome was antigen driven was tested using repertoire sequencing.

RNA was extracted with the RNeasy kit and roughly 0.45 to 1 ug was reverse transcribed using random hexamers. TCR beta CDR3 regions were amplified with the immunoSEQ multiplex PCR assay covering 54 Vbeta and 13 Jbeta segments. Bias from PCR amplification was corrected by using a synthetic template baseline for primer optimization and for computational correction. The authors processed their data as follows. Reads were assigned to V, D and J genes according to IMGT and analyzed in immunoSEQ Analyzer, with only productive sequences retained. To calculate clonality, Shannon entropy was normalized by log2 of the number of productive unique sequences and then subtracted from one. For each patient and control, public and private clones were evaluated among the 100 most prevalent clones. Clones were defined as Susac-specific if absent from the healthy and MS cohorts, from approximately 1,100 published viral clones and from other ImmuneACCESS disease sequences. TCRdb reran the public reads through fastp at Q25 and MiXCR, keeping productive beta chains. Each CDR3 protein appears once, grouped with its most common genes and DNA. The V and J calls reflect TCRdb's pipeline rather than the authors' work. The sample includes roughly 200,000 distinct CDR3 sequences, with 90% to 95% observed a single time. The top ten constitute 0.1% of the sample.

General conclusions and limits of the study: The TCR sequencing and HLA analysis was acknowledged to have included a relatively small number of individuals.

On this clonotype itself: The antigen it binds to is not known. It has no much larger one-base neighbor in the sample; base qualities were not kept.

Peripheral blood CD8+ and CD4+ T cells from healthy donors, Susac syndrome patients and multiple sclerosis patients were profiled using high-throughput TCR beta sequencing. Healthy donors were included as age- and sex-matched controls. CD8+ TEMRA cells were enriched by FACS, while bulk CD8+ and CD4+ T cells were purified by magnetic negative isolation. Blood was collected in EDTA tubes and processed within 24 hours, with PBMCs isolated through density gradient centrifugation. PBMCs intended for TCR sequencing were frozen in liquid nitrogen and were later thawed in a 37 degrees C water bath. The sorted or isolated CD4+, CD8+ and CD8+ TEMRA cells reached a purity of at least 90%. V and J lose 6 bases and 3 bases, and a span of 6 bases separates them. The germline V gene (reference sequence) sets CDR1 to MNHNY and CDR2 to SVGAGI. The CDR3 starts with the cysteine, ends with the phenylalanine, and has 13 residues. Only the CDR3 DNA stays, 39 bases, in frame from base 1.

The TCR was taken from a human donor in good health. Sequencing was done on a sample of CD4+ T cells from PBMCs. The chain is made from TRBV6-6 and TRBJ1-6, with the D segment identity uncertain. The CDR3 is CASSSSYNSPLHF. The DNA is as follows: TGTGCCAGCAGCTCTAGCTATAATTCACCCCTCCACTTT.